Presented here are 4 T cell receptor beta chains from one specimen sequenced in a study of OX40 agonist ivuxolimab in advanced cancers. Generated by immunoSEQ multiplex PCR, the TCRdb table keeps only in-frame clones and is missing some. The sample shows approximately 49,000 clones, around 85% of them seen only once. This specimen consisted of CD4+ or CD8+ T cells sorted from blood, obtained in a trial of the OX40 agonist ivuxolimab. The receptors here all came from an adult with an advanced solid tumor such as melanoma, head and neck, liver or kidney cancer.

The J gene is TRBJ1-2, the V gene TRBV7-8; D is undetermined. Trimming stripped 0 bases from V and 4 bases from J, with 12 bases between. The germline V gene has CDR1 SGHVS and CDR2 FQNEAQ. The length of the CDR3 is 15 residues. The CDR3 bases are TGTGCCAGCAGCTTAGCCCCCTCCGGTATCTATGGCTACACCTTC. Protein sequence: CASSLAPSGIYGYTF.

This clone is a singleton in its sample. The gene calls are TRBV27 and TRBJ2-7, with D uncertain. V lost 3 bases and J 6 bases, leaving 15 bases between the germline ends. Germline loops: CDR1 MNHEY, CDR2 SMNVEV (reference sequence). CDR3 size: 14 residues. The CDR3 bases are TGTGCCAGCAGTTTGGCTTCCCGAGTGGTCGAGCAGTACGTC. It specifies CASSLASRVVEQYV.

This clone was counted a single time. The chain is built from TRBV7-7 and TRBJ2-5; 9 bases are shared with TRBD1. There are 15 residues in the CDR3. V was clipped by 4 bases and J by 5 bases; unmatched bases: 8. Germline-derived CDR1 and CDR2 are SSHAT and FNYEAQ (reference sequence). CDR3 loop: CASSSSGGQGETQYF. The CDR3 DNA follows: TGTGCCAGCAGCTCCTCGGGAGGACAGGGGGAGACCCAGTACTTC.

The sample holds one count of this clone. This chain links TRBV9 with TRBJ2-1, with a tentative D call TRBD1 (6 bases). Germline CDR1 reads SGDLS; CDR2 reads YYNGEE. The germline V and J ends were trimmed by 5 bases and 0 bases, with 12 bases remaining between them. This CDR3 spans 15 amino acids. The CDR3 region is CASSPTGSSYNEQFF. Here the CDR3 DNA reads TGTGCCAGCAGTCCGACAGGAAGCTCCTACAATGAGCAGTTCTTC.